The 31 T cell receptor beta chains given below trace back to one sample, sequenced in a study of CD8 T cells in ankylosing spondylitis. In TCRdb, the 5' RACE reads were re-called with MiXCR into one record per CDR3 protein. Of about 360,000 distinct CDR3 sequences in the sample, roughly 20% were seen once. Sequencing input: blood, either unsorted or a sorted T cell fraction (not recorded which). Receptors were obtained from a male donor with ankylosing spondylitis or in good health (not recorded which).

This chain joins TRBV20-1 and TRBJ2-2, with D tentatively TRBD1 or TRBD2 (5 bases each). The CDR3 extends over 15 amino acids. Per germline, CDR1 DFQATT and CDR2 SNEGSKA (reference sequence). Trimming took off 6 bases at V and 3 bases at J, with 17 bases between the two ends. CDR3 sequence (DNA): TGCAGTGCGCAAACCCCGGGACGGGACACCGGGGAGCTGTTTTTT. This encodes CSAQTPGRDTGELFF.

This clonotype was seen a handful of times. The chain employs TRBV6-2 or TRBV6-3 and TRBJ2-3; D uncertain. Germline-derived CDR1 and CDR2 are MNHEY and SVGEGT. The CDR3 consists of 15 residues. Trimming cost V 10 bases and J 2 bases, with 19 bases left between them. CDR3 sequence (DNA): TGTGCCATTTCGTTTGAGGACGGATACACAGATACGCAGTATTTT. Amino acid sequence: CAISFEDGYTDTQYF.

This clonotype was counted a few times. The chain is built from TRBV4-1 and TRBJ2-7; D may be TRBD2 (5 bases). CDR1 MGHRA and CDR2 YSYEKL come from the germline V gene. The germline V and J ends were trimmed by 0 bases and 4 bases, with 13 bases remaining between them. This CDR3 region has 15 residues. The CDR3 bases are TGCGCCAGCAGCCAAGAAGCTGGCCGGGAATACGAGCAGTACTTC. It specifies CASSQEAGREYEQYF.

The genes are TRBV7-9 and TRBJ2-3, with D unresolved. The V gene lost 6 bases and the J gene lost 0 bases, with 16 bases spanning the gap. The CDR3 has 16 residues. Germline-derived CDR1 and CDR2 are SEHNR and FQNEAQ (reference sequence). The CDR3 coding sequence is TGTGCCAGCAGTTCACCACTCGAAACCAGCACAGATACGCAGTATTTT. As protein: CASSSPLETSTDTQYF.

Of note for this clonotype: One end of the junction does not line up with germline, which may come from a read error. V is TRBV13 and J is TRBJ2-4; 9 bases align to TRBD1. The germline CDR1 and CDR2 sequences are PRHDT and FYEKMQ (reference sequence). The CDR3 runs 12 residues. The CDR3 DNA reads TGTGCCAGCAGCAAAACCCGGGACAGGGTCGACTTC. Amino acids: CASSKTRDRVDF.

This chain links TRBV10-2 with TRBJ2-7; D ambiguous. CDR3 size: 17 residues. Trimming cost V 3 bases and J 5 bases, with 23 bases left between them. CDR1 WSHSY and CDR2 SAAADI come from the germline V gene. CDR3 DNA: TGCGCCAGCAGTGACCCCCTCGCAGGTCCTATTTCCCACGAGCAGTACTTC. This gives the protein CASSDPLAGPISHEQYF.

The chain uses TRBV12-3 or TRBV12-4 and TRBJ2-1, with D unclear. The CDR3 is made up of 13 amino acids. V was clipped by 4 bases and J by 6 bases, with 10 bases between them. CDR3 protein: CASSWGSLNEQFF. Written as DNA, the CDR3 is TGTGCCAGCAGTTGGGGTAGTCTCAATGAGCAGTTCTTC.

This clonotype has a handful of counts. The chain employs TRBV7-9 and TRBJ1-1; 7 nucleotides agree with TRBD1. Trimming cost V 3 bases and J 4 bases; bases outside gene matches: 2. CDR3 length equals 13 residues. The germline gives CDR1 SEHNR, CDR2 FQNEAQ (reference sequence). CDR3 DNA: TGTGCCAGCAGCTTGACAGGGAGCACTGAAGCTTTCTTT. Protein: CASSLTGSTEAFF.

In this sample, this clonotype turned up a few times. The J gene is TRBJ2-7, the V gene TRBV20-1; maybe TRBD1 (5 bases). V gave up 3 bases and J gave up 7 bases, with 16 bases separating them. Germline CDR1 reads DFQATT; CDR2 reads SNEGSKA (reference sequence). The CDR3 consists of 13 residues. The CDR3 sequence: CSARGLGMREQYF. The CDR3, as DNA: TGCAGTGCTAGGGGGCTTGGAATGAGGGAGCAGTACTTC.

This rearrangement joins TRBV9 to TRBJ2-3; tentative D call: TRBD1 (6 bases). CDR3 length equals 14 residues. Germline V gives CDR1 SGDLS, CDR2 YYNGEE. The V and J ends lost 3 bases and 2 bases respectively, with 10 bases between them. The CDR3: CASSARDNTDTQYF. CDR3 nucleotide sequence: TGTGCCAGCAGCGCACGGGACAACACAGATACGCAGTATTTT.

CDR3 coding DNA: TGCAGCGTTGACTCTGGGGGCTCTAATGAGCAGTTCTTC. Amino acid sequence: CSVDSGGSNEQFF. V and J are TRBV29-1 and TRBJ2-1, with D possibly TRBD1 on 6 matching bases. Trimming took 3 bases from V and 7 from J, leaving 13 bases between them. Germline V gene data show CDR1 as SQVTM and CDR2 as ANQGSEA. The CDR3 is 13 residues long.

This clonotype was picked up a small number of times. The J gene is TRBJ1-1, the V gene TRBV28; D uncertain. The germline gives CDR1 MDHEN, CDR2 SYDVKM. The CDR3 runs 12 residues. Deletions cut 6 bases from V and 7 bases from J, with 12 bases between. This chain's CDR3 is CASRIMRSEAFF. CDR3 nucleotides: TGTGCCAGCAGAATAATGAGGAGTGAAGCTTTCTTT.

Only a few counts were recorded for this clonotype. The chain has TRBV12-3 or TRBV12-4 and TRBJ2-2; 8 nucleotides match TRBD1. J was trimmed by 7 bases and V by 6 bases; bases with no gene match: 10. The CDR3 totals 15 residues. CDR3 in amino acids: CASSPDRGYHGELFF. The CDR3 DNA reads as TGTGCCAGCAGCCCTGACAGGGGTTATCACGGGGAGCTGTTTTTT.

This clonotype has only a few counts. CDR3 bases: TGTGCCAGCAGTCACTTGGTGACAGATACGCAGTATTTT. Translated: CASSHLVTDTQYF. The chain is built from TRBV12-3 or TRBV12-4 and TRBJ2-3; D call uncertain. This CDR3 comprises 13 residues. The germline V and J ends were trimmed by 5 bases and 3 bases, with 9 bases remaining between them.

This clonotype was seen a handful of times. The chain joins TRBV28 to TRBJ2-7; 8 bases are a match to TRBD1. The CDR3 extends over 14 amino acids. Germline CDR1 MDHEN, CDR2 SYDVKM. Trimming at V came to 5 bases and at J to 6 bases, leaving 9 bases not matched to a gene. The CDR3 sequence is CASSPQGQGAEQYF. The CDR3 DNA follows: TGTGCCAGCAGTCCCCAAGGACAGGGTGCCGAGCAGTACTTC. The variable domain in full, completed from reference TRBV28 and TRBJ2-7, reads DVKVTQSSRYLVKRTGEKVFLECVQDMDHENMFWYRQDPGLGLRLIYFSYDVKMKEKGDIPEGYSVSREKKERFSLILESASTNQTSMYLCASSPQGQGAEQYFGPGTRLTVT.

This clonotype turned up a few times. The chain is built from TRBV6-5 and TRBJ2-2; tentative D call: TRBD1 (6 bases). The germline V gene encodes CDR1 MNHEY and CDR2 SVGAGI. The CDR3 totals 17 residues. V was shortened by 4 bases and J by 1 base, with 16 bases between the two germline ends. The CDR3 loop reads CASSSFDRIQNTGELFF. The CDR3 DNA is TGTGCCAGCAGTTCCTTTGACAGGATCCAGAACACCGGGGAGCTGTTTTTT.

The gene calls are TRBV12-3 or TRBV12-4 and TRBJ2-5, with D possibly being TRBD1 or TRBD2 (5 bases each). This CDR3 contains 14 residues. V shed 2 bases and J shed 5 bases, with 12 bases lying between them. CDR3 amino acids: CASSLLGERETQYF. The CDR3 DNA reads as TGTGCCAGCAGTTTATTGGGGGAGAGGGAGACCCAGTACTTC.

In its sample, this clonotype was seen a few times. The rearrangement links TRBV20-1 to TRBJ1-2; no clear D. Germline loops: CDR1 DFQATT, CDR2 SNEGSKA (reference sequence). The CDR3 contains 13 residues. Trimming took off 0 bases at V and 1 base at J, with 6 bases between the two ends. The CDR3 DNA follows: TGCAGTGCTAGAGATTACGATAACTATGGCTACACCTTC. It specifies CSARDYDNYGYTF.

In its sample, this clonotype was seen a few times. The chain uses TRBV12-3 or TRBV12-4 and TRBJ1-1, with D hard to call. V shed 0 bases and J shed 0 bases, with 11 bases lying between them. CDR3 length: 16 amino acids. For the CDR3, the DNA is TGTGCCAGCAGTTTAGCGGCAGGAGATTTGAACACTGAAGCTTTCTTT. The encoded protein is CASSLAAGDLNTEAFF.

This clonotype turned up a few times. CDR3 amino acids: CSARGSIGVTGELFF. The DNA for the CDR3 is TGCAGTGCTAGAGGTTCCATCGGGGTCACCGGGGAGCTGTTTTTT. The V gene is TRBV20-1, the J gene TRBJ2-2, with D perhaps TRBD2 (5 bases). This CDR3 is 15 amino acids long. V lost 1 base, J lost 4 bases, and 13 bases lay in between. Germline CDR1 DFQATT, CDR2 SNEGSKA (reference sequence).

This clonotype appeared a few times. The chain combines TRBV6-1 with TRBJ2-2; TRBD2 might be the D (5 bases). The CDR3 has 13 residues. In germline, CDR1 is MNHNS, CDR2 SASEGT. Trimming took off 5 bases at V and 6 bases at J, with 10 bases between the two ends. CDR3 region: CASSPSGSGELFF. In DNA, the CDR3 is TGTGCCAGCAGTCCGTCGGGGTCCGGGGAGCTGTTTTTT.

This chain uses TRBV7-9 with TRBJ2-1, with D perhaps TRBD1 or TRBD2 (5 bases each). This CDR3 is 13 amino acids long. The V end was cut by 4 bases, the J end by 9 bases, with 13 bases between. Germline CDR1 SEHNR, CDR2 FQNEAQ (reference sequence). For the CDR3, the DNA is TGTGCCAGCAGCTCCGGGGCAGGGCTTGAGCAGTTCTTC. This translates into CASSSGAGLEQFF.

This clonotype has only a few counts. This sequence joins TRBV11-1 and TRBJ2-1; TRBD2 is a possible D gene (5 bases). This CDR3 has 11 amino acids. V lost 7 bases to trimming and J lost 10 bases, with 11 bases between them. Germline assignment: CDR1 SGHAT and CDR2 FQDESV (reference sequence). The CDR3 sequence is CASKRGGEQFF. The CDR3 DNA follows: TGTGCCAGCAAACGGGGTGGCGAGCAGTTCTTC.

The chain recombines TRBV5-1 with TRBJ2-5; 9 bases line up with TRBD1. This CDR3 contains 15 residues. Losses at the gene ends were 3 bases for V and 2 bases for J; bases not matched to a gene: 5. Germline-derived CDR1 and CDR2 are SGHRS and YFSETQ. CDR3 nucleotides: TGCGCCAGCAGCTGGATAGACAGGGGGCAAGAGACCCAGTACTTC. This sequence encodes CASSWIDRGQETQYF.

This sequence joins TRBV12-3 or TRBV12-4 and TRBJ2-2, with D possibly matching TRBD2 (6 bases). Trimming took 3 bases from V and 3 from J, leaving 20 bases between them. The CDR3 extends over 18 amino acids. The DNA of the CDR3 is TGTGCCAGCAGTTTTCACCGGCCTGGGGACTGGGACACCGGGGAGCTGTTTTTT. Protein product: CASSFHRPGDWDTGELFF.

This clonotype was observed a few times. The V and J genes are TRBV29-1 and TRBJ1-1; possibly TRBD1 for D (5 bases). The CDR3 has 12 residues. V was cut by 0 bases and J by 10 bases, with 12 bases left in between. Germline V gives CDR1 SQVTM, CDR2 ANQGSEA. CDR3 sequence (DNA): TGCAGCGTTGAAGATCTGGGGCCAGGAGCTTTCTTT. It translates to CSVEDLGPGAFF.

This chain connects TRBV5-1 to TRBJ2-1, with D uncertain. The length of the CDR3 is 15 residues. CDR1 and CDR2 from the germline V gene are SGHRS and YFSETQ. V was pared by 0 bases and J by 3 bases, with 10 bases between. The CDR3 protein is CASSLVSARYNEQFF. CDR3 bases: TGCGCCAGCAGCTTGGTTAGTGCCCGCTACAATGAGCAGTTCTTC.

This clonotype was seen ten or more times. The chain joins TRBV6-1 to TRBJ2-1; 9 nucleotides align to TRBD2. V gave up 5 bases and J gave up 4 bases; unmatched junction bases: 6. This CDR3 spans 15 amino acids. Germline V gives CDR1 MNHNS, CDR2 SASEGT. This CDR3 is CASSPALAGYNEQFF. The CDR3 bases are TGTGCCAGCAGTCCTGCTCTAGCGGGGTACAATGAGCAGTTCTTC.

The rearrangement joins TRBV12-3 or TRBV12-4 to TRBJ2-7; TRBD1 might be the D (6 bases). This CDR3 region has 14 residues. V shed 3 bases and J shed 5 bases, with 14 bases lying between them. CDR3 protein: CASSLGRGTDEQYF. CDR3 in DNA: TGTGCCAGCAGTTTGGGCAGGGGAACGGACGAGCAGTACTTC.

The V and J genes are TRBV3-1 and TRBJ2-1, with D perhaps matching TRBD1 (6 bases). CDR3 length: 16 residues. V was pared by 3 bases and J by 0 bases, with 12 bases between. Germline CDR1 and CDR2: LGHDT and YNNKEL (reference sequence). The CDR3 sequence is CASSHLRGFSYNEQFF. The DNA of the CDR3 is TGTGCCAGCAGCCATCTTAGGGGGTTCTCCTACAATGAGCAGTTCTTC.

This chain connects TRBV7-3 to TRBJ2-5; D tentatively fits TRBD1 or TRBD2 (5 bases each). Germline V gene lookup returns CDR1 SGHTA and CDR2 FQGTGA. Between the trimmed V and J ends, which lost 5 bases and 1 base, there was a span of 14 bases. The CDR3 runs to 15 residues. The CDR3, as DNA: TGTGCCAGCAGCCCCGGGACGGCAGGCCAAGAGACCCAGTACTTC. This gives the protein CASSPGTAGQETQYF. The variable domain in full, completed from reference TRBV7-3 and TRBJ2-5, reads GAGVSQTPSNKVTEKGKYVELRCDPISGHTALYWYRQSLGQGPEFLIYFQGTGAADDSGLPNDRFFAVRPEGSVSTLKIQRTERGDSAVYLCASSPGTAGQETQYFGPGTRLLVL.